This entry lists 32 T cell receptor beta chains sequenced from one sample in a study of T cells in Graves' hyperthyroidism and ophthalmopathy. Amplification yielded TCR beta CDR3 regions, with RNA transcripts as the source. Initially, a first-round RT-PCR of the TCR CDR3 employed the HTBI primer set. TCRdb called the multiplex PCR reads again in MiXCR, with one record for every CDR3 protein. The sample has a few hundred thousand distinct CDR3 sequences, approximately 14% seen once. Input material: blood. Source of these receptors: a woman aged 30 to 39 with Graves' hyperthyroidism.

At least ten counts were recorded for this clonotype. The CDR3 nucleotides are TGTGCCAGCAGCTTAGAAGGCGGTTTTGGCTACACCTTC. Amino acid sequence: CASSLEGGFGYTF. The chain recombines TRBV11-2 with TRBJ1-2; D ambiguous. The CDR3 length is 13 residues. Trimming shortened V by 0 bases and J by 7 bases, and 9 bases separated the two germline ends. The germline V gene encodes CDR1 SGHAT and CDR2 FQNNGV.

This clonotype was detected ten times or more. CDR3 in DNA: TGTGCCACCAGTGTTAGCGGGCAGTACAATGAGCAGTTCTTC. Translation: CATSVSGQYNEQFF. This chain uses TRBV24-1 with TRBJ2-1; 7 bases match TRBD2. Germline CDR1 is KGHDR and CDR2 is SFDVKD. The CDR3 is 14 residues long. With V trimmed by 5 bases and J by 4 bases, 4 bases remained unmatched.

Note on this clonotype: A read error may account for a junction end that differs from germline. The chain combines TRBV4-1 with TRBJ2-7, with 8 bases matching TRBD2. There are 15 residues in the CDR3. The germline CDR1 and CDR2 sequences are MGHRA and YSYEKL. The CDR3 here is CASSQASGSSCEQYF. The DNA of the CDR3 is TGCGCCAGCAGCCAAGCCAGCGGGAGCTCCTGCGAGCAGTACTTC.

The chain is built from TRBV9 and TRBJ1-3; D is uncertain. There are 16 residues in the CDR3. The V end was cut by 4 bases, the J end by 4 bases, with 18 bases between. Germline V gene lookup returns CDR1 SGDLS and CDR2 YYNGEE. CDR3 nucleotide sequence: TGTGCCAGCAGCCCAAGCCCCGAACTGGGAGGAAACACCATATATTTT. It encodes CASSPSPELGGNTIYF.

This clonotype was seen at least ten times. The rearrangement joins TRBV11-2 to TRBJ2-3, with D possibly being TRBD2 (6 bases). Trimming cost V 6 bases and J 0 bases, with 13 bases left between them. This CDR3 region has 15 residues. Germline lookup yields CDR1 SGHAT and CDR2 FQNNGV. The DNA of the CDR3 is TGTGCCAGCAGTTGGGACGGGACTAGCACAGATACGCAGTATTTT. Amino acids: CASSWDGTSTDTQYF.

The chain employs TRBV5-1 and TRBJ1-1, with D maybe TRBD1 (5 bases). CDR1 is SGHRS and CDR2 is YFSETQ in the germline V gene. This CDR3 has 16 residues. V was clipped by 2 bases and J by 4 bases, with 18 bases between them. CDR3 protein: CASSLVPGPKGTEAFF. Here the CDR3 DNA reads TGCGCCAGCAGCTTAGTTCCGGGACCTAAAGGCACTGAAGCTTTCTTT.

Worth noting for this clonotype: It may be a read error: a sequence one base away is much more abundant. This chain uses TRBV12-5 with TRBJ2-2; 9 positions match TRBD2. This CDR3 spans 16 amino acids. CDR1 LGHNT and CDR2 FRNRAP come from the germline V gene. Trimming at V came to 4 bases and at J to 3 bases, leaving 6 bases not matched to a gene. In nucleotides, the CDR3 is TGTGCTAGTGGTTCCACTGGCGGGAGGGACACCGGGGAGCTGTTTTTT. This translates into CASGSTGGRDTGELFF.

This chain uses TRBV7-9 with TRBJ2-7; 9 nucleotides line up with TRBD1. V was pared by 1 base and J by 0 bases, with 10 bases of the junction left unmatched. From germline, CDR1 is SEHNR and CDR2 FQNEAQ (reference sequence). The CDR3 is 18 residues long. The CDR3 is CASSLGERDRGVSYEQYF. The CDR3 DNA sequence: TGTGCCAGCAGCTTAGGGGAGAGAGACAGGGGGGTCTCCTACGAGCAGTACTTC.

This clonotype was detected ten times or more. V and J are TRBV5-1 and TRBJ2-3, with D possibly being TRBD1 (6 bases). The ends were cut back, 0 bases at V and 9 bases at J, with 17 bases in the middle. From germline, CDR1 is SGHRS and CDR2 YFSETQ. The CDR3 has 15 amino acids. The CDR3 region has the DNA TGCGCCAGCAGCTTGGTGGGGAACCACCAGGGGACGCAGTATTTT. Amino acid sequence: CASSLVGNHQGTQYF. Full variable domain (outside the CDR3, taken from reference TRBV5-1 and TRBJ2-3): KAGVTQTPRYLIKTRGQQVTLSCSPISGHRSVSWYQQTPGQGLQFLFEYFSETQRNKGNFPGRFSGRQFSNSRSEMNVSTLELGDSALYLCASSLVGNHQGTQYFGPGTRLTVL.

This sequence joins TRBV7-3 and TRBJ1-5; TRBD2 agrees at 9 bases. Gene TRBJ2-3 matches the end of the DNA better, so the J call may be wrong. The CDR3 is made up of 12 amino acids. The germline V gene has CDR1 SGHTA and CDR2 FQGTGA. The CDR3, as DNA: TGTGCCAGCAGCTCAAGCGGGGGGCCCCAGTATTTT. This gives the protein CASSSSGGPQYF.

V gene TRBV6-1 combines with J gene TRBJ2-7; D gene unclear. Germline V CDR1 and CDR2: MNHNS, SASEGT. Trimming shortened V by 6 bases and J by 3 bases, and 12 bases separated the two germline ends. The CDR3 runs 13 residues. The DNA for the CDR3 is TGTGCCAGCAGCAGAAACCAGAACTACGAGCAGTACTTC. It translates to CASSRNQNYEQYF.

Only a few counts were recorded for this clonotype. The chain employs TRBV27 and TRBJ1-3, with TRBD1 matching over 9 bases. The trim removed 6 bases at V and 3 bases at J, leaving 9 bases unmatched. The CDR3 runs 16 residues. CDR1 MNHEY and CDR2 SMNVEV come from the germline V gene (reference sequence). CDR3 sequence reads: CASSGQGRGSGNTIYF. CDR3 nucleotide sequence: TGTGCCAGCAGCGGACAGGGGAGGGGAAGTGGAAACACCATATATTTT.

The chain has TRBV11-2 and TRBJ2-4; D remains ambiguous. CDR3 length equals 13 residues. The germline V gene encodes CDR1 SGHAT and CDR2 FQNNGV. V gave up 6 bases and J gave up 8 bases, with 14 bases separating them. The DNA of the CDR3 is TGTGCCAGCAGGCCTCCCGACAAGGACATTCAGTACTTC. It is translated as CASRPPDKDIQYF.

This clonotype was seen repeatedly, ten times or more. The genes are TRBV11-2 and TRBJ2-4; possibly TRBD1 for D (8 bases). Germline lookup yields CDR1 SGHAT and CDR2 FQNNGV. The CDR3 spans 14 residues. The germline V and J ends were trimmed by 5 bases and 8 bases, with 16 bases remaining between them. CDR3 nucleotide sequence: TGTGCCAGCAGCACCACAGGGGGGGGAGACATTCAGTACTTC. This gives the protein CASSTTGGGDIQYF.

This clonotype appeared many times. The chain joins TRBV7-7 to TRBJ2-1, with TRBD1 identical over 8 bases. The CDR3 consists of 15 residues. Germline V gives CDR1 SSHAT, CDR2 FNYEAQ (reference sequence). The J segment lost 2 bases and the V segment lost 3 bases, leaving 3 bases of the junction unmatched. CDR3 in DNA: TGTGCCAGCAGCTTTCAGGGGGCGGCCTACAATGAGCAGTTCTTC. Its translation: CASSFQGAAYNEQFF.

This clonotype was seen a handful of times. The CDR3 reads CSARDWGVSSVNEQFF. The DNA for the CDR3 is TGCAGTGCTAGAGATTGGGGGGTTTCTTCCGTTAATGAGCAGTTCTTC. The V gene is TRBV20-1, the J gene TRBJ2-1; tentatively, D is TRBD2 (6 bases). Trimming took 0 bases from V and 7 from J, leaving 19 bases between them. Germline CDR1 DFQATT, CDR2 SNEGSKA (reference sequence). The CDR3 length is 16 residues.

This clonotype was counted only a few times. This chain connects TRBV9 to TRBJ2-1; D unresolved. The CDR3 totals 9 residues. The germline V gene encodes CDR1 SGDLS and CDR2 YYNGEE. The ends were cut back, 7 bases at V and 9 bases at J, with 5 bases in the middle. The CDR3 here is CASGPEQFF. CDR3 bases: TGTGCCAGCGGGCCTGAGCAGTTCTTC.

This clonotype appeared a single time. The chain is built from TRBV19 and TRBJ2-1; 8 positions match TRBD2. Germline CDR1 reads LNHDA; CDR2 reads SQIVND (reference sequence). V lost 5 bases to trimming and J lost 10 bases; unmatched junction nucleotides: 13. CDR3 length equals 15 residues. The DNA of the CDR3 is TGTGCCAGTAGTGCAACCGGGACTAGGTCGTTCGAGCAGTTCTTC. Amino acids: CASSATGTRSFEQFF.

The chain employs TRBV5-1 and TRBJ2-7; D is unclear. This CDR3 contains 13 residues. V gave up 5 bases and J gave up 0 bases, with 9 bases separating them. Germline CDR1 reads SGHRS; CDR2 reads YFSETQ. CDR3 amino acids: CASRATSSYEQYF. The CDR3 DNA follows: TGCGCCAGCAGGGCGACATCCTCCTACGAGCAGTACTTC. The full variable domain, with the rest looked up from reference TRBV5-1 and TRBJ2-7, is KAGVTQTPRYLIKTRGQQVTLSCSPISGHRSVSWYQQTPGQGLQFLFEYFSETQRNKGNFPGRFSGRQFSNSRSEMNVSTLELGDSALYLCASRATSSYEQYFGPGTRLTVT.

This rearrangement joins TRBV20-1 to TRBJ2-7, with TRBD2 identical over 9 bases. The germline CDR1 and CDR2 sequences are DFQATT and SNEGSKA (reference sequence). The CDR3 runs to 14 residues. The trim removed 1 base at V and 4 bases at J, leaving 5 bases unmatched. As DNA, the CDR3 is TGCAGTGCTAGAGGGGGGACTAGCTCGTACGAGCAGTACTTC. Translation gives CSARGGTSSYEQYF.

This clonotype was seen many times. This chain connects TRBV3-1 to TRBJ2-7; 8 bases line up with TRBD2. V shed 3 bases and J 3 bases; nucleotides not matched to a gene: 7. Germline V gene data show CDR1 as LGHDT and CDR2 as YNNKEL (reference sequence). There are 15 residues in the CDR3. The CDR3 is CASSHRLAGGYEQYF. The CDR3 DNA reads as TGTGCCAGCAGCCATCGGCTAGCGGGTGGCTACGAGCAGTACTTC.

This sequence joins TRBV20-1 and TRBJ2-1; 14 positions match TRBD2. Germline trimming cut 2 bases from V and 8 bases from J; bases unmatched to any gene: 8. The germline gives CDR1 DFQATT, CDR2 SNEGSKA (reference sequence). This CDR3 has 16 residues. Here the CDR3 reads CSARPPGLAGVYEQFF. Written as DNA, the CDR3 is TGCAGTGCTAGACCCCCGGGACTAGCGGGAGTATATGAGCAGTTCTTC.

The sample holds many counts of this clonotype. The CDR3 nucleotides are TGTGCCAGCAGCCTCCGGGACTCAGCCTACAATGAGCAGTTCTTC. Residues: CASSLRDSAYNEQFF. The chain carries TRBV3-1 and TRBJ2-1, with D maybe TRBD2 (6 bases). Between the trimmed V and J ends, which lost 4 bases and 2 bases, there was a span of 12 bases. Germline assignment: CDR1 LGHDT and CDR2 YNNKEL (reference sequence). The CDR3 sequence is 15 residues long.

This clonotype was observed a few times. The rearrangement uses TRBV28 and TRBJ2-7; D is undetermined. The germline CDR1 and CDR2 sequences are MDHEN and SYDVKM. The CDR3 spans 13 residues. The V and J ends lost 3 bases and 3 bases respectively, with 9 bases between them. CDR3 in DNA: TGTGCCAGCAGTTTGGGAAACAACTACGAGCAGTACTTC. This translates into CASSLGNNYEQYF.

CDR3 coding DNA: TGTGCCAGCAGCCCTGCCGGGCAAAACATTCAGTACTTC. Translating gives CASSPAGQNIQYF. This sequence joins TRBV27 and TRBJ2-4; no clear D gene. The germline gives CDR1 MNHEY, CDR2 SMNVEV (reference sequence). Trimming stripped 6 bases from V and 5 bases from J, with 11 bases between. The CDR3 length is 13 residues.

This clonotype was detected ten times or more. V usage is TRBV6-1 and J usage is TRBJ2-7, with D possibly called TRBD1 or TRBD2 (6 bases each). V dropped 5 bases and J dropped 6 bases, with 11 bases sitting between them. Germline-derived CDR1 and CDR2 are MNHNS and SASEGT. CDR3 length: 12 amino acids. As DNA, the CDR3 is TGTGCCAGCAGTTACCGGGGGCCCGAGCAGTACTTC. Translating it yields CASSYRGPEQYF.

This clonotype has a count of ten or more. CDR3 sequence reads: CASSQGLRAEETQYF. The DNA for the CDR3 is TGTGCCAGCAGCCAAGGGTTGAGGGCGGAGGAGACCCAGTACTTC. This chain joins TRBV14 and TRBJ2-5; a possible D gene is TRBD2 (5 bases). Trimming pared 1 base from V and 5 bases from J, leaving 14 bases between. CDR1 and CDR2 (germline): SGHDN, FVKESK. The CDR3 loop spans 15 amino acids. The variable domain in full, with the rest retrieved from reference TRBV14 and TRBJ2-5, is EAGVTQFPSHSVIEKGQTVTLRCDPISGHDNLYWYRRVMGKEIKFLLHFVKESKQDESGMPNNRFLAERTGGTYSTLKVQPAELEDSGVYFCASSQGLRAEETQYFGPGTRLLVL.

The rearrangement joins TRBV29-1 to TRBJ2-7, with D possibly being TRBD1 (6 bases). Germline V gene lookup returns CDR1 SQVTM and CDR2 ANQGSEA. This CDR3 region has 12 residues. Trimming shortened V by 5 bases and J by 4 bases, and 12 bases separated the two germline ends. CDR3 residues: CSVSRGGYEQYF. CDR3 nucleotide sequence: TGCAGCGTTAGCAGGGGCGGATACGAGCAGTACTTC.

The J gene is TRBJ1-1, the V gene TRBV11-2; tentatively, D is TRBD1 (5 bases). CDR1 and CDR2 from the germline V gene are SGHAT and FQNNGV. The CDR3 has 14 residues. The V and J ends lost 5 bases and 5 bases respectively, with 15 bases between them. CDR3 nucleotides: TGTGCCAGCAGCACAAACCGGGGCCAGACTGAAGCTTTCTTT. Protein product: CASSTNRGQTEAFF.

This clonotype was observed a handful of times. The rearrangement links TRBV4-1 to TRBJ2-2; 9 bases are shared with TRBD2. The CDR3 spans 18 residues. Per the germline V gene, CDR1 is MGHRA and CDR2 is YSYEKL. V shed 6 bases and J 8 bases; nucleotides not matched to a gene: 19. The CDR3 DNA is TGCGCCAGCAGTCTCTTCCGTAATAGCGGGAGTGGATTGGGGGAGCTGTTTTTT. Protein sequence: CASSLFRNSGSGLGELFF.

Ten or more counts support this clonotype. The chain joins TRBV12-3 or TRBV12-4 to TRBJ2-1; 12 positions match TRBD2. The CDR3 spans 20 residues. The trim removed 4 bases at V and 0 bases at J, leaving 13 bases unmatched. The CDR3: CASSSRIGLAGLSSYNEQFF. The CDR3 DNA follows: TGTGCCAGCAGTTCCCGTATCGGACTAGCGGGGTTAAGCTCCTACAATGAGCAGTTCTTC.

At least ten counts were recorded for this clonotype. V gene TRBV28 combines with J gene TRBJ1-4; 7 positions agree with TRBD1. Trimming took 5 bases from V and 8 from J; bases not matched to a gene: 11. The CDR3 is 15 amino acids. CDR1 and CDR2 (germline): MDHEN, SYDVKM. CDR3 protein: CASSPMTGRYEKLFF. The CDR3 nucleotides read TGTGCCAGCAGTCCGATGACAGGGAGGTACGAAAAACTGTTTTTT.